This is a list of T cell receptor beta chains from one sample in a study of cytomegalovirus exposure and HLA in healthy donors. The table came from immunoSEQ multiplex PCR; TCRdb's copy has only in-frame clones and leaves some out. The sample includes fewer than 150,000 clones, roughly 80% of them seen just once. Sequencing was done on a sample of PBMCs. The receptors were gathered from a male donor in good health and CMV-seronegative. The CDR3 runs from the conserved cysteine through the conserved F or W. Clone size is shown for a subset of rows, as once, few, many or a class of expanded clone.

>TRBV5-1|.
CASSLSGYKTQYF
>TRBV4-2|.
CASSQERGAPADTQYF
>TRBV6-5|.
CASSYRGSYEQYF
>TRBV18|.
CASSPWTEETQYF
>TRBV7-2|once
CASSLAGGQVTDTQYF
>TRBV19|.
CASRRGFASNTGELFF
>TRBV11-3|few
CASSPQTGTGELFF
>TRBV29-1|.
CSVSPGVGSEQFF
>TRBV27|.
CASSFTRNTEAFF
>TRBV2|.
CASALAGGYTEAFF
>TRBV5-4|.
CASSGGQLNTEAFF
>TRBV11-2|.
CASSLVPLGYTF
>TRBV5-6|.
CASRKGDRLNEKLFF
>TRBV9|.
CASSVGGAVNTEAFF
>TRBV20-1|.
CSAQGFQPQHF
>TRBV6-6|.
CASNPGMNTEAFF
>TRBV7-8|few
CASTPWGGVQFF
>TRBV18|.
CASSPPGTGNSPLHF
>TRBV2|.
CASNAVAGGINEQFF
>TRBV7-9|.
CASSVQGPGEQFF
>TRBV4-1|few
CASSPRDRGRLAYGYTF
>TRBV4-2|.
CASSAELGPTGELFF
>TRBV5-1|.
CASSPSGAGGLNTGELFF